Presented here are 10 T cell receptor beta chains from one specimen sequenced in a study of blood T cell repertoires in COVID-19. The protocol was immunoSEQ multiplex PCR, while the TCRdb copy is restricted to in-frame clones and leaves out a portion. This table has some 220,000 clones, around 90% appearing once. Material for sequencing was peripheral blood. The receptors derive from a woman under 30 who had recovered from COVID-19.

The chain recombines TRBV12-5 with TRBJ1-2, with unresolved D. The V and J ends lost 3 bases and 6 bases respectively, with 11 bases between them. Germline lookup yields CDR1 LGHNT and CDR2 FRNRAP. CDR3 length: 13 amino acids. The CDR3 DNA sequence: TGTGCTAGTGGTTTAATTTCCGGAGATGGCTACACCTTC. Translated: CASGLISGDGYTF.

The chain employs TRBV5-1 and TRBJ1-5; TRBD1 agrees at 7 bases. Trimming at V came to 6 bases and at J to 7 bases, leaving 16 bases not matched to a gene. CDR1 is SGHRS, CDR2 YFSETQ, per germline. The CDR3 totals 16 residues. DNA of the CDR3: TGCGCCAGCATCCCGAGACTGCCACCAGGGGGGCAGCCCCAGCATTTT. It encodes CASIPRLPPGGQPQHF.

This chain joins TRBV4-2 and TRBJ2-1; 8 positions agree with TRBD2. Trimming took 1 base from V and 7 from J; bases not matched to a gene: 9. The CDR3 has 16 residues. The germline V gene has CDR1 LGHNA and CDR2 YNFKEQ. CDR3 coding DNA: TGTGCCAGCAGCCAAGCGGGACTAGGGGGTTCTAATGAGCAGTTCTTC. Protein product: CASSQAGLGGSNEQFF.

J is TRBJ2-5 and V is TRBV7-9; TRBD2 aligns across 11 bases. V lost 5 bases to trimming and J lost 1 base; unmatched junction nucleotides: 9. The germline V gene has CDR1 SEHNR and CDR2 FQNEAQ (reference sequence). This CDR3 is built from 17 residues. The CDR3 DNA follows: TGTGCCAGCAGCCCACTAGCGGGAGAGACGCTCCAAGAGACCCAGTACTTC. This encodes CASSPLAGETLQETQYF.

This clone appeared a single time. The chain couples TRBV13 to TRBJ2-7; TRBD1 might be the D (5 bases). Germline assignment: CDR1 PRHDT and CDR2 FYEKMQ (reference sequence). V lost 0 bases to trimming and J lost 0 bases, with 6 bases between them. CDR3 length: 14 residues. The CDR3 loop is CASSLGTASYEQYF. Written as DNA, the CDR3 is TGTGCCAGCAGCTTAGGGACAGCCTCCTACGAGCAGTACTTC.

The rearrangement joins TRBV19 to TRBJ2-2, with unresolved D. Per the germline V gene, CDR1 is LNHDA and CDR2 is SQIVND (reference sequence). This CDR3 is built from 15 residues. Trimming removed 5 bases at V and 5 bases at J, with 15 bases between. The CDR3: CASSPGVVGTGELFF. CDR3 bases: TGTGCCAGTAGTCCCGGCGTGGTCGGGACCGGGGAGCTGTTTTTT.

This chain connects TRBV5-1 to TRBJ2-7; D uncertain. Trimming removed 2 bases from V and 0 bases from J, with 9 bases in between. The CDR3 extends over 14 amino acids. Germline-derived CDR1 and CDR2 are SGHRS and YFSETQ. CDR3 residues: CASSLDLSSYEQYF. The CDR3, as DNA: TGCGCCAGCAGCTTAGATCTGAGCTCCTACGAGCAGTACTTC.

This clone was recorded once. The chain couples TRBV7-2 to TRBJ2-7, with 11 bases fitting TRBD1. Germline CDR1 and CDR2: SGHTA and FQGNSA. The V and J ends lost 3 bases and 0 bases, in that order; junction bases with no gene match: 4. The CDR3 contains 16 residues. The CDR3 protein is CASSFGDRGVSYEQYF. The CDR3 nucleotides read TGTGCCAGCAGCTTTGGGGACAGGGGGGTCTCCTACGAGCAGTACTTC.

The chain has TRBV6-5 and TRBJ1-5, with D maybe TRBD1 (6 bases). The CDR3 consists of 14 residues. Germline CDR1 and CDR2: MNHEY and SVGAGI. The V end lost 6 bases, the J end lost 1 base, and 10 bases lay between the germline ends. In DNA, the CDR3 is TGTGCCAGCAGGACAGGTGCAAGCAATCAGCCCCAGCATTTT. Residues: CASRTGASNQPQHF.

The chain links TRBV9 to TRBJ1-4, with D hard to call. Germline V lookup: CDR1 SGDLS, CDR2 YYNGEE. The ends were cut back, 2 bases at V and 8 bases at J, with 16 bases in the middle. CDR3 length equals 15 residues. CDR3 region: CASSVEGLGGEKLFF. Here the CDR3 DNA reads TGTGCCAGCAGCGTCGAAGGGCTGGGAGGGGAAAAACTGTTTTTT.